Detailed here is one TCR beta chain. What it binds is unknown. The V gene's germline CDR1 is KGHSH and CDR2 LQKENI. V shed 3 bases and J 1 base; nucleotides not matched to a gene: 4. There are 16 residues in the CDR3. Using immunoSEQ multiplex PCR, the repertoire was profiled, and TCRdb retains in-frame clones only, with some absent. The sample yields about 150,000 clones, roughly nine tenths seen once. This entry is derived from a study of T cell responses to AZD1222 COVID-19 vaccine. Findings and caveats of the study: Spike-specific TCR repertoires showed rising breadth and depth after two AZD1222 doses. The donor cohort was predominantly white British with a female majority, and clonal diversity may have been underestimated. CD4 TCRs associated with vaccination spanned spike, dominating at 160-218 and 743-854.

The clonotype originates from an adult in good health. The source material was peripheral blood, sampled on day 0 of AZD1222 vaccination. The chain recombines TRBV18 with TRBJ1-5; 9 bases are shared with TRBD1. Here the CDR3 DNA reads TGTGCCAGCTCACCCATGACAGGGGGGAGCAATCAGCCCCAGCATTTT. This codes for CASSPMTGGSNQPQHF.